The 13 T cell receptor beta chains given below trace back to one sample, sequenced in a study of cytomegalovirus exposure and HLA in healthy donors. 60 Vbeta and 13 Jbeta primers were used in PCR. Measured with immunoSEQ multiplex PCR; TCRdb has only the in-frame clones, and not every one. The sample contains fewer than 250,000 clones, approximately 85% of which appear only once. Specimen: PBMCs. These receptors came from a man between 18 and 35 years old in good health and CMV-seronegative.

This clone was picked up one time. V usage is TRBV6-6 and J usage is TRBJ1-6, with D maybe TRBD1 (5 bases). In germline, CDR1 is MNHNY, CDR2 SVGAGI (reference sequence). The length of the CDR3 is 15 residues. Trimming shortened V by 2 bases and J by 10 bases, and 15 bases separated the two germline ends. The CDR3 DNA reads TGTGCCAGCAGTTACGTGACAGCGTCGGTCTCACCCCTCCACTTT. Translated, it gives CASSYVTASVSPLHF.

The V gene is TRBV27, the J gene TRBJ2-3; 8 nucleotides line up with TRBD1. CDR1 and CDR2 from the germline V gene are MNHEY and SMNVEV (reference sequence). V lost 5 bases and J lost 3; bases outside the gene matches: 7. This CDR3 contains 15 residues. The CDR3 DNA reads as TGTGCCAGCAGTCGGACAGGGTGGGAGACAGATACGCAGTATTTT. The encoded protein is CASSRTGWETDTQYF.

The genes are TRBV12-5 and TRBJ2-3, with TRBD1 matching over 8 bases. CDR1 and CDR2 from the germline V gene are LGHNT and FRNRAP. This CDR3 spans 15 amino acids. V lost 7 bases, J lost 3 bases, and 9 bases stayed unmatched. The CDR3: CASVPDRVMTDTQYF. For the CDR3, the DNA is TGTGCTAGTGTCCCGGACAGGGTTATGACAGATACGCAGTATTTT.

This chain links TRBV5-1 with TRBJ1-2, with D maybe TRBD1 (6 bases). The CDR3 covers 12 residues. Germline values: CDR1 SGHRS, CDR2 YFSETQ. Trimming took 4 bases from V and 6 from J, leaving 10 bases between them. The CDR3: CASSGTGNGYTF. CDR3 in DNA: TGCGCCAGCAGCGGTACAGGGAATGGCTACACCTTC.

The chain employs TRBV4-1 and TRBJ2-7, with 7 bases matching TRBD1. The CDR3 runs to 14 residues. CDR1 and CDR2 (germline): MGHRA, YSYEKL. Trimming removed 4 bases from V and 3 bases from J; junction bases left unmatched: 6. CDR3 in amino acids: CASSLGQGVYEQYF. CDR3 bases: TGCGCCAGCAGCCTAGGGCAGGGGGTCTACGAGCAGTACTTC.

The CDR3 nucleotides are TGCGCCAGCAGCTTGTCGGGACAGGGTCCCAGTTTTAGTGAGCAGTACTTC. The encoded protein is CASSLSGQGPSFSEQYF. This chain joins TRBV5-1 and TRBJ2-7, with 9 bases fitting TRBD1. Germline CDR1 and CDR2: SGHRS and YFSETQ. This CDR3 comprises 17 residues. V gave up 1 base and J gave up 7 bases; unmatched junction bases: 15.

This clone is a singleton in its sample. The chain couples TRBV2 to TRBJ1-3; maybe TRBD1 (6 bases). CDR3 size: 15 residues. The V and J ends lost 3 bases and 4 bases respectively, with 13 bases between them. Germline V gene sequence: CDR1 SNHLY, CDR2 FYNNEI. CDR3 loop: CASSDRGRGGNTIYF. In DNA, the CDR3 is TGTGCCAGCAGTGATCGGGGCAGGGGAGGAAACACCATATATTTT.

The CDR3, as DNA: TGTGCCAGCAGCCGTAAGGCGGGAGTCGATGTCGATGAGCAGTTCTTC. It translates to CASSRKAGVDVDEQFF. The chain carries TRBV5-4 and TRBJ2-1; TRBD2 aligns across 7 bases. The CDR3 length is 16 residues. Germline V gene sequence: CDR1 SGHNT, CDR2 YYREEE (reference sequence). J was trimmed by 8 bases and V by 4 bases; bases with no gene match: 15. Full variable domain (missing parts from reference TRBV5-4 and TRBJ2-1): ETGVTQSPTHLIKTRGQQVTLRCSSQSGHNTVSWYQQALGQGPQFIFQYYREEENGRGNFPPRFSGLQFPNYSSELNVNALELDDSALYLCASSRKAGVDVDEQFFGPGTRLTVL.

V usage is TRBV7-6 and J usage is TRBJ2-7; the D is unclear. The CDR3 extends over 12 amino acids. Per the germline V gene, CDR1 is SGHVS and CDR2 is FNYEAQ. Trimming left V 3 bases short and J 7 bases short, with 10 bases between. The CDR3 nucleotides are TGTGCCAGCAGCTTCACGGGTGGAGAGCAGTACTTC. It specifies CASSFTGGEQYF.

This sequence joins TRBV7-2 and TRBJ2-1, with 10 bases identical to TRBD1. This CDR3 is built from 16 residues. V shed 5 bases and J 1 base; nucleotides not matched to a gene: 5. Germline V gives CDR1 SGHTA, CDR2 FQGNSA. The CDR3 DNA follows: TGTGCCAGCAGCCGACAGGGGGCTACATCCTACAATGAGCAGTTCTTC. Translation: CASSRQGATSYNEQFF.

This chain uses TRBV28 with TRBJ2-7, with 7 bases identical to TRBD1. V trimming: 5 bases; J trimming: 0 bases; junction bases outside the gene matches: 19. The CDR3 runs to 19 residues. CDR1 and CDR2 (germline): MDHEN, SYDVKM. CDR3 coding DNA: TGTGCCAGCAGTCCCGTCAAAAGGGGACAGCGCTTCAGCTCCTACGAGCAGTACTTC. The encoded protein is CASSPVKRGQRFSSYEQYF.

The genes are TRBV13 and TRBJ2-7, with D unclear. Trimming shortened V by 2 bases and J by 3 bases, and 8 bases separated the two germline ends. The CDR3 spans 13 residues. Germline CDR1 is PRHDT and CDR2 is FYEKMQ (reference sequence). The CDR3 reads CASSLKFGYEQYF. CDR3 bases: TGTGCCAGCAGCTTAAAATTCGGCTACGAGCAGTACTTC.

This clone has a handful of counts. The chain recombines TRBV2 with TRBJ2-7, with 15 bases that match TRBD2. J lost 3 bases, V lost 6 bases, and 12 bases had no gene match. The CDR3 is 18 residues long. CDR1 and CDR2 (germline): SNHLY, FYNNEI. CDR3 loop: CASSLLWTSGRAGYEQYF. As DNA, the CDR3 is TGTGCCAGCAGCTTGCTTTGGACTAGCGGGAGGGCCGGCTACGAGCAGTACTTC.